These 21 T cell receptor beta chains share one sample of origin, sequenced in a study of blood T cell repertoires in COVID-19. The assay was immunoSEQ multiplex PCR, and TCRdb's table has in-frame clones only and misses some. There are some 150,000 clones in the sample; about 80% occur only once, and about 31% lies in the top ten. Sequenced input: peripheral blood. The receptor set was obtained from a woman aged 55-69 years with acute or convalescent COVID-19.

J is TRBJ1-4 and V is TRBV15; D is undetermined. Germline CDR1 and CDR2: LNHNV and YYDKDF (reference sequence). V lost 0 bases and J 8 bases, leaving 13 bases between the germline ends. The CDR3 extends over 15 amino acids. This CDR3 reads CATSRDPREAEKLFF. In nucleotides, the CDR3 is TGTGCCACCAGCAGAGATCCGAGGGAGGCGGAAAAACTGTTTTTT.

The J gene is TRBJ1-3, the V gene TRBV5-6; D is ambiguous. V dropped 1 base and J dropped 0 bases, with 8 bases sitting between them. The CDR3 extends over 15 amino acids. The germline V gene has CDR1 SGHDT and CDR2 YYEEEE. CDR3 coding DNA: TGTGCCAGCAGCTTGTTCGGGAACTCTGGAAACACCATATATTTT. Translation gives CASSLFGNSGNTIYF.

V is TRBV10-3 and J is TRBJ1-4; TRBD1 is a possible D gene (6 bases). Looked up from germline, CDR1 is ENHRY and CDR2 is SYGVKD. V was shortened by 4 bases and J by 5 bases, with 14 bases between the two germline ends. CDR3 length equals 15 residues. DNA of the CDR3: TGTGCCATCAGTGGAGCCGACAGGACAAATGAAAAACTGTTTTTT. Its translation: CAISGADRTNEKLFF.

This clone was counted only a few times. The rearrangement uses TRBV18 and TRBJ2-3, with a tentative D call TRBD2 (5 bases). The germline V and J ends were trimmed by 3 bases and 2 bases, with 12 bases remaining between them. This CDR3 region has 15 residues. Germline loops: CDR1 KGHSH, CDR2 LQKENI. The CDR3 region is CASSPRGGYTDTQYF. The CDR3 DNA is TGTGCCAGCTCACCCCGGGGTGGATACACAGATACGCAGTATTTT.

This chain links TRBV5-1 with TRBJ1-1, with D tentatively TRBD1 (5 bases). Germline V gene lookup returns CDR1 SGHRS and CDR2 YFSETQ. Between the trimmed V and J ends, which lost 2 bases and 10 bases, there was a span of 15 bases. The CDR3 is 13 amino acids. DNA of the CDR3: TGCGCCAGCAGCTTTACGCCGGGGGAGGGAGCTTTCTTT. Encoded protein: CASSFTPGEGAFF.

This sequence joins TRBV6-5 and TRBJ1-1; the D gene is possibly TRBD1 (6 bases). CDR1 and CDR2 from the germline V gene are MNHEY and SVGAGI. Trimming removed 8 bases from V and 4 bases from J, with 11 bases in between. The CDR3 spans 12 residues. The CDR3 coding sequence is TGTGCCAGCTCGGGACAATTCACTGAAGCTTTCTTT. Amino acids: CASSGQFTEAFF.

The chain links TRBV28 to TRBJ2-1, with TRBD2 matching 9 bases. The V and J ends lost 5 bases and 9 bases, in that order; junction bases with no gene match: 8. Germline CDR1 reads MDHEN; CDR2 reads SYDVKM. CDR3 length equals 14 residues. This chain's CDR3 is CASSAGGPLGEQFF. In nucleotides, the CDR3 is TGTGCCAGCAGTGCGGGGGGGCCCCTTGGTGAGCAGTTCTTC.

This clone was detected once. The chain recombines TRBV15 with TRBJ1-5, with D perhaps TRBD1 (5 bases). The germline gives CDR1 LNHNV, CDR2 YYDKDF (reference sequence). The V end was cut by 3 bases, the J end by 2 bases, with 8 bases between. This CDR3 is 14 amino acids long. CDR3 DNA sequence: TGTGCCACCAGCAGGGGGGGTGGCAATCAGCCCCAGCATTTT. Translating gives CATSRGGGNQPQHF.

The DNA of the CDR3 is TGCAGCTGGGGGGGGTCTGGAAACACCATATATTTT. Its translation is CSWGGSGNTIYF. The chain links TRBV29-1 to TRBJ1-3; TRBD1 is a possible D gene (5 bases). CDR1 SQVTM and CDR2 ANQGSEA come from the germline V gene. The V gene lost 8 bases and the J gene lost 1 base, with 9 bases spanning the gap. The CDR3 runs 12 residues.

CDR3 amino acids: CASSVDPQGNYGYTF. For the CDR3, the DNA is TGTGCCAGCAGCGTAGACCCCCAGGGGAACTATGGCTACACCTTC. The genes are TRBV9 and TRBJ1-2, with D tentatively TRBD1 (6 bases). CDR3 length equals 15 residues. The germline V gene has CDR1 SGDLS and CDR2 YYNGEE. Trimming shortened V by 0 bases and J by 2 bases, and 11 bases separated the two germline ends. Based on the CDR3 plus reference TRBV9 and TRBJ1-2, the full variable domain is DSGVTQTPKHLITATGQRVTLRCSPRSGDLSVYWYQQSLDQGLQFLIQYYNGEERAKGNILERFSAQQFPDLHSELNLSSLELGDSALYFCASSVDPQGNYGYTFGSGTRLTVV.

The chain uses TRBV5-1 and TRBJ2-2; 9 bases are shared with TRBD2. Per germline, CDR1 SGHRS and CDR2 YFSETQ. V shed 6 bases, J shed 7 bases, and the junction held 10 bases outside the gene matches. The CDR3 length is 15 residues. Here the CDR3 DNA reads TGCGCCAGCAACTTTGGTAGCGGGGGACTCGGGGAGCTGTTTTTT. It specifies CASNFGSGGLGELFF.

The J gene is TRBJ1-1, the V gene TRBV29-1; D uncertain. V shed 5 bases and J shed 3 bases, with 22 bases lying between them. Germline values: CDR1 SQVTM, CDR2 ANQGSEA. The CDR3 is 16 residues long. The CDR3 loop is CSVQRRSWQPDTEAFF. The CDR3 coding sequence is TGCAGCGTTCAGCGCCGTTCGTGGCAGCCCGACACTGAAGCTTTCTTT. Supplemented by reference TRBV29-1 and TRBJ1-1, the full variable domain reads SAVISQKPSRDICQRGTSLTIQCQVDSQVTMMFWYRQQPGQSLTLIATANQGSEATYESGFVIDKFPISRPNLTFSTLTVSNMSPEDSSIYLCSVQRRSWQPDTEAFFGQGTRLTVV.

The genes are TRBV7-2 and TRBJ1-6; 12 nucleotides match TRBD1. Germline V CDR1 and CDR2: SGHTA, FQGNSA. V was pared by 4 bases and J by 10 bases, with 2 bases of the junction left unmatched. The CDR3 runs to 14 residues. In DNA, the CDR3 is TGTGCCAGCAGCTGGGACAGGGGGCGGTCACCCCTCCACTTT. Translation: CASSWDRGRSPLHF.

This chain links TRBV5-1 with TRBJ1-5, with 9 bases identical to TRBD1. CDR1 and CDR2 from the germline V gene are SGHRS and YFSETQ. J gave up 4 bases and V 2 bases, and 4 bases lay outside the gene matches. There are 15 residues in the CDR3. CDR3 protein: CASSLGTGWNQPQHF. In DNA form, the CDR3 reads TGCGCCAGCAGCTTAGGGACAGGGTGGAATCAGCCCCAGCATTTT.

This rearrangement joins TRBV4-2 to TRBJ1-2, with TRBD1 matching over 8 bases. Germline values: CDR1 LGHNA, CDR2 YNFKEQ. V lost 0 bases and J lost 5; bases outside the gene matches: 8. The CDR3 is 16 residues long. The CDR3 bases are TGTGCCAGCAGCCAAGAAACCGCGGACAGGGTTTATGGCTACACCTTC. It specifies CASSQETADRVYGYTF.

The chain recombines TRBV7-9 with TRBJ2-6, with D unclear. The CDR3 contains 16 residues. Germline V gene lookup returns CDR1 SEHNR and CDR2 FQNEAQ (reference sequence). The V gene lost 5 bases and the J gene lost 0 bases, with 11 bases spanning the gap. CDR3 protein: CASSPLVRSGANVLTF. The CDR3 DNA sequence: TGTGCCAGCAGCCCTCTTGTGCGCTCTGGGGCCAACGTCCTGACTTTC.

V usage is TRBV4-1 and J usage is TRBJ1-1; TRBD1 is a possible D gene (5 bases). Per germline, CDR1 MGHRA and CDR2 YSYEKL. The CDR3 is 15 residues long. Trimming took 3 bases from V and 6 from J, leaving 17 bases between them. The CDR3 coding sequence is TGCGCCAGCAGCCATCTTGAGTTGGGGCTACCTGAAGCTTTCTTT. Encoded protein: CASSHLELGLPEAFF.

V and J are TRBV19 and TRBJ2-2; TRBD2 matches 12 bases. This CDR3 is built from 15 residues. Germline CDR1 is LNHDA and CDR2 is SQIVND (reference sequence). V lost 2 bases and J lost 6; bases outside the gene matches: 1. The CDR3: CASSILAGGPGELFF. The CDR3, as DNA: TGTGCCAGTAGTATACTAGCGGGGGGGCCCGGGGAGCTGTTTTTT. The full variable domain, with the rest looked up from reference TRBV19 and TRBJ2-2, is DGGITQSPKYLFRKEGQNVTLSCEQNLNHDAMYWYRQDPGQGLRLIYYSQIVNDFQKGDIAEGYSVSREKKESFPLTVTSAQKNPTAFYLCASSILAGGPGELFFGEGSRLTVL.

The chain links TRBV19 to TRBJ2-1; no firm D call. The CDR3 is made up of 15 amino acids. Germline loops: CDR1 LNHDA, CDR2 SQIVND (reference sequence). Between the trimmed V and J ends, which lost 5 bases and 0 bases, there was a span of 11 bases. CDR3 sequence: CASSSVSFSYNEQFF. The CDR3 nucleotides are TGTGCCAGTAGTTCGGTTAGCTTCTCCTACAATGAGCAGTTCTTC.

The rearrangement uses TRBV5-4 and TRBJ2-1; TRBD1 might be the D (6 bases). This CDR3 has 15 amino acids. Between the trimmed V and J ends, which lost 4 bases and 0 bases, there was a span of 11 bases. In germline, CDR1 is SGHNT, CDR2 YYREEE (reference sequence). The DNA of the CDR3 is TGTGCCAGCAGCCCCACAGGGAGCTCCTACAATGAGCAGTTCTTC. Encoded protein: CASSPTGSSYNEQFF.

This clone was seen only a few times. The chain recombines TRBV6-4 with TRBJ1-2; 10 nucleotides align to TRBD1. From germline, CDR1 is MRHNA and CDR2 SNTAGT. The CDR3 loop spans 13 amino acids. V trimming: 5 bases; J trimming: 7 bases; junction bases outside the gene matches: 4. CDR3 residues: CASSSTGGIGYTF. In DNA form, the CDR3 reads TGTGCCAGCAGTTCGACAGGGGGCATTGGCTACACCTTC.